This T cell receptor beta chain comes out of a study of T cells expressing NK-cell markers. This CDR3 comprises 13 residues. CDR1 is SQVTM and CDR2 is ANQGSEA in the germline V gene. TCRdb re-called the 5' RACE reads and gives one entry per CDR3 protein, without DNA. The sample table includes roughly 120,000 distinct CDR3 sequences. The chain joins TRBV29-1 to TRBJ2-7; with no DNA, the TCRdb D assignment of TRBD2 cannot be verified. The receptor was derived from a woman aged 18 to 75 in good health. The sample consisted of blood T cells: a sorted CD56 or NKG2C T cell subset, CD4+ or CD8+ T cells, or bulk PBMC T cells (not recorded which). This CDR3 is CSVKTSGPYEQYF.